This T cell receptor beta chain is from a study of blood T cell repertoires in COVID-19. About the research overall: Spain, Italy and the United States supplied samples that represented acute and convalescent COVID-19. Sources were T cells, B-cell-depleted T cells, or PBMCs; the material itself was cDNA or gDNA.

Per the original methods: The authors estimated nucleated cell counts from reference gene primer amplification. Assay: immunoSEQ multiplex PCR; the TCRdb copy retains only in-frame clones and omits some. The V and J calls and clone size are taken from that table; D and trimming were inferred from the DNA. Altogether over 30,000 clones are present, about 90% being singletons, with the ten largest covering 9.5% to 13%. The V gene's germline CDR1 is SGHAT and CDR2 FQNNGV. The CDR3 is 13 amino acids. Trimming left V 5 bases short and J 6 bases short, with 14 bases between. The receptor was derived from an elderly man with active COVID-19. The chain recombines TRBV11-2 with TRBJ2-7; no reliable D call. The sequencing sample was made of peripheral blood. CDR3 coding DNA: TGTGCCAGCAGCCCGGGTACCGGCCGCGAGCAGTACTTC. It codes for CASSPGTGREQYF.